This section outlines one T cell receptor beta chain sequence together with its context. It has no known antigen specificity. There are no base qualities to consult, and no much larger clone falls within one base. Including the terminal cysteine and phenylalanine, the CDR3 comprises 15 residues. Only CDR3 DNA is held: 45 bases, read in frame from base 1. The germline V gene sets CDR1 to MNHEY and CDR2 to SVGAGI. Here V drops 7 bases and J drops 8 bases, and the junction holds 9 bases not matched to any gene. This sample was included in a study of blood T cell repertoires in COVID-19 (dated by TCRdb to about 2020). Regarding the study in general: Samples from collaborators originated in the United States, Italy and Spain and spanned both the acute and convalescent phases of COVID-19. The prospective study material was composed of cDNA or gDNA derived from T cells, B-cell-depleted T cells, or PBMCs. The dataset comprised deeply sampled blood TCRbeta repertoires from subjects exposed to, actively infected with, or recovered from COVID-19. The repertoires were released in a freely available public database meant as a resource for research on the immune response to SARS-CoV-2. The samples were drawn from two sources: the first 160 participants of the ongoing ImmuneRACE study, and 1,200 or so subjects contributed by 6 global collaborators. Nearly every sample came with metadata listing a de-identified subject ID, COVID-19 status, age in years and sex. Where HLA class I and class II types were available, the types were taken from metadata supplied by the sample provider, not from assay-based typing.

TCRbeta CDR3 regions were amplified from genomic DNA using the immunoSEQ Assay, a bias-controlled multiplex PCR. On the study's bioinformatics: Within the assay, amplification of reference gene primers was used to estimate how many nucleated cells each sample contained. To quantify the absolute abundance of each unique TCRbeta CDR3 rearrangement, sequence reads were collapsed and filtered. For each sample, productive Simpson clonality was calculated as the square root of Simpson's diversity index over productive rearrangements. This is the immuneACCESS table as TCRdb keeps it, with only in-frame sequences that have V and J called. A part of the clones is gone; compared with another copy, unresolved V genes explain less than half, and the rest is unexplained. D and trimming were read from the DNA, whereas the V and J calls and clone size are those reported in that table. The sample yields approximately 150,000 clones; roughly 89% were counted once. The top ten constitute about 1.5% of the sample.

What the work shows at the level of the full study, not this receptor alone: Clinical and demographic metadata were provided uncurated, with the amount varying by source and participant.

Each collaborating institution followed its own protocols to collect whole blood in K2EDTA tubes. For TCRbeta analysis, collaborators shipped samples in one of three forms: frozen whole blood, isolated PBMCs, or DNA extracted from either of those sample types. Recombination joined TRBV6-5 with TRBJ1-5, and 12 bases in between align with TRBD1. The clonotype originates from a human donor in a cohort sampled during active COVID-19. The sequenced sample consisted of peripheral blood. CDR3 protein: CASKGQGALTEPQHF. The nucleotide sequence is TGTGCCAGCAAGGGACAGGGGGCGCTTACGGAGCCCCAGCATTTT.